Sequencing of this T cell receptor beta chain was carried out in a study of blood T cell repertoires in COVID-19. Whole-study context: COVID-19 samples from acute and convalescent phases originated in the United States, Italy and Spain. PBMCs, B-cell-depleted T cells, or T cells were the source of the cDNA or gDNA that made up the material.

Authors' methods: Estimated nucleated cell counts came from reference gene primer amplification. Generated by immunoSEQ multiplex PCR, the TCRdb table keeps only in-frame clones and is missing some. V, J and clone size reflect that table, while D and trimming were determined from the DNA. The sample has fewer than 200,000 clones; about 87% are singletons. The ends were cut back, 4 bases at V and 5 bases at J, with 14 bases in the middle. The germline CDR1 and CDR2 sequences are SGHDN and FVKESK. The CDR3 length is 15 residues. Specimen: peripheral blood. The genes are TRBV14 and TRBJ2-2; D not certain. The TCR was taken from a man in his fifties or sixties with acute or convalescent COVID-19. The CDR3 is CASSRRVGLTGELFF. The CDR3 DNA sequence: TGTGCCAGCAGCCGCCGGGTTGGGTTAACCGGGGAGCTGTTTTTT.